This T cell receptor beta chain originates from a study of cytomegalovirus exposure and HLA in healthy donors. Study overall: Approximately 170 million T cells yielded fewer than 120 million unique TCR beta sequences in earlier analysis.

The PCR had 60 Vbeta and 13 Jbeta primers. Profiling relied on immunoSEQ multiplex PCR, and the TCRdb table lists in-frame clones only, not all of them. The sample has about 140,000 clones; the top ten hold approximately 2%. Worth noting for this clone: Its specificity is unknown.

The CDR3 has 14 residues. Germline V gene sequence: CDR1 LNHDA, CDR2 SQIVND (reference sequence). The V end was cut by 4 bases, the J end by 0 bases, with 9 bases between. The study's findings and limits: Clonal expansion was found to be greater in HLA-associated TCR beta chains than in equally common others in a later analysis.

This rearrangement joins TRBV19 to TRBJ1-1; D may be TRBD1 (5 bases). Sequenced material: PBMCs. This sequence was found in a young woman in good health and CMV-seronegative. Written as DNA, the CDR3 is TGTGCCAGTAGTAGACAGCTCATGAACACTGAAGCTTTCTTT. Amino acids: CASSRQLMNTEAFF.